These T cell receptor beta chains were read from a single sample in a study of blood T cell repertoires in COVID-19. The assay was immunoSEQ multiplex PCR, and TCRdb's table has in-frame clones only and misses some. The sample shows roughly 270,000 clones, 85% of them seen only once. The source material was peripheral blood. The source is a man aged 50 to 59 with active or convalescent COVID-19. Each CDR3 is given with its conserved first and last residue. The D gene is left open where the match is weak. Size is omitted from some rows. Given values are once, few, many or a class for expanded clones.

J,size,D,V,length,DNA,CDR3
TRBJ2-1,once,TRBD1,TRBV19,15,TGTGCCAGTAGTACGACGGGACAGGGGACAGGGGAGCAGTTCTTC,CASSTTGQGTGEQFF
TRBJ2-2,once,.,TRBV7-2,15,TGTGCCAGCAGCCAGCGGACAGCAAACACCGGGGAGCTGTTTTTT,CASSQRTANTGELFF
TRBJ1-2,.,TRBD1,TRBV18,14,TGTGCCAGCTCACCCGGACAGGGGGCGGGCGGCTACACCTTC,CASSPGQGAGGYTF
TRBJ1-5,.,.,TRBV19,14,TGTGCCAGTAGCCCGGGACACCGCAATCAGCCCCAGCATTTT,CASSPGHRNQPQHF
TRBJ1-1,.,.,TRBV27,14,TGTGCCAGCAGTTCCTCCGAGTCGAATACTGAAGCTTTCTTT,CASSSSESNTEAFF
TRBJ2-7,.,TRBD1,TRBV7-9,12,TGTGCCGCCGGGACAGGGGGCTGGGAGCAGTACTTC,CAAGTGGWEQYF
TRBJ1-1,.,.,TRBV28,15,TGTGCCAGCAGTCACCGGGGGGCTATTTACACTGAAGCTTTCTTT,CASSHRGAIYTEAFF
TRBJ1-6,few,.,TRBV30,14,TGTGCCTGGAGTGTAGTGGCAACGGGTTCACCCCTCCACTTT,CAWSVVATGSPLHF
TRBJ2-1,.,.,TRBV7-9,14,TGTGCCAGCAGCTTATCAGGTTATTTCAATGAGCAGTTCTTC,CASSLSGYFNEQFF
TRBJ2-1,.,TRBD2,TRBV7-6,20,TGTGCCAGCAGTCCGGCACCGGTTCGACTAGCGGGACCCTCCTACAATGAGCAGTTCTTC,CASSPAPVRLAGPSYNEQFF
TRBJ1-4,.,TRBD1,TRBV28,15,TGTGCCAGCAGGTCAGGGGGAGGAACTAATGAAAAACTGTTTTTT,CASRSGGGTNEKLFF
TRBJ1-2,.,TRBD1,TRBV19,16,TGTGCCAGTAGTAAAGGACAGGGGTATAACATATGGAGCTACACCTTC,CASSKGQGYNIWSYTF
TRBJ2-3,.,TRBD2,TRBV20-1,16,TGCAGTGCTAGTCGTCCTAGCGGGACTAGCACAGATACGCAGTATTTT,CSASRPSGTSTDTQYF
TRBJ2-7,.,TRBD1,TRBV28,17,TGTGCCAGCAGTTTATTTCAGGGCCGGGACAGGGCCTACGAGCAGTACTTC,CASSLFQGRDRAYEQYF
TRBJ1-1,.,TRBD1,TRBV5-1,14,TGCGCCAGCAGCCTAAACCCTGGACAGGGCGGAGCTTTCTTT,CASSLNPGQGGAFF
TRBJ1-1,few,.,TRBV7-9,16,TGTGCCAGCAGCTTCCCCTCCGGCGCTGCCAGGGCTGAAGCTTTCTTT,CASSFPSGAARAEAFF
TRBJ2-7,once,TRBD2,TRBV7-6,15,TGTGCCAGCAGCTTAACGGCGGGAGCCGCCTACGAGCAGTACTTC,CASSLTAGAAYEQYF
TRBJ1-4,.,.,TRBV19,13,TGTGCCAGTAGTTCGGGGGTCCCTGAAAAACTGTTTTTT,CASSSGVPEKLFF
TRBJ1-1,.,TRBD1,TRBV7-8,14,TGTGCCAGCAGCTCTAGGGACAGAAACACTGAAGCTTTCTTT,CASSSRDRNTEAFF
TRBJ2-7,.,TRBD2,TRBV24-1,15,TGTGCCACCAGTGAAGGGAGCGGGAGTGGCTACGAGCAGTACTTC,CATSEGSGSGYEQYF
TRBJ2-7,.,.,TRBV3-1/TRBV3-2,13,TGTGCCAGCAGCCAAGTAGGAGGGTACGAGCAGTACTTC,CASSQVGGYEQYF
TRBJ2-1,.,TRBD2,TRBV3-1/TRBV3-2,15,TGTGCCAGCAGCCCGGGGACTAGCGGGAGGAATGAGCAGTTCTTC,CASSPGTSGRNEQFF